The rows below give T cell receptor beta chains drawn from one sample of a study of human T cells and chemical hapten exposure. Via MiXCR, TCRdb re-called the RACE reads, giving one row per CDR3 protein. The sample yields 300,000 to 450,000 distinct CDR3 sequences, about 4.4% seen once. The material sequenced was whole blood, taken in connection with sensitization to the hapten diphenylcyclopropenone (DPC). The receptors derive from a woman aged 45 to 65 with alopecia areata. Some clones in this sample may be carry-over from other donors' samples. Both conserved end residues are part of each CDR3. D genes are given only for firm matches. Size tells how often a clone was seen (once, few, many) or the class of an expanded clone, and some rows leave it out.

few TRBJ2-7 TRBV29-1 . TGCAGCGTTGGGTACGTAGGGGCCTACGAGCAGTACTTC CSVGYVGAYEQYF
many TRBJ2-2 TRBV10-1 TRBD2 TGCGCCAGCAGTGAGTCGGGACTAGCGGGATACGGGGAGCTGTTTTTT CASSESGLAGYGELFF
many TRBJ1-5 TRBV9 . TGTGCCAGCAGCGGCCTATTCAGCGGGCAGCCCCAGCATTTT CASSGLFSGQPQHF
many TRBJ1-2 TRBV20-1 . TGCAGTGCCTGGAGGGGTATTAATGGCTACACCTTC CSAWRGINGYTF
many TRBJ2-3 TRBV4-3 TRBD1 TGCGCCAGCAGCCACAGACGGCGGACAGGGGAAGTGGATACGCAGTATTTT CASSHRRRTGEVDTQYF
. TRBJ1-4 TRBV20-1 TRBD1 TGCAGTGCGCAGCCGGGACAGGGGGCTGAAAAACTGTTTTTT CSAQPGQGAEKLFF
many TRBJ2-3 TRBV28 . TGTGCCAGCAGCCTTCCCCTGGGGGATACGCAGTATTTT CASSLPLGDTQYF
many TRBJ1-2 TRBV28 . TGTGCCAGCAGTCCACAGGCGTCGGGCGGTGGCTACACCTTC CASSPQASGGGYTF
many TRBJ1-2 TRBV4-1 TRBD1 TGCGCCAGCAGCCACACCGGGACAGGGGGCAACTATGGCTACACCTTC CASSHTGTGGNYGYTF
few TRBJ2-7 TRBV11-2 . TGTGCCAGCAGCTTCGGGGCAGCTCAGTACGAGCAGTACTTC CASSFGAAQYEQYF
few TRBJ2-3 TRBV5-6 TRBD2 TGTGCCAGCAGGGGGCTGGCGGGAGGTAGTGGAGATACGCAGTATTTT CASRGLAGGSGDTQYF
many TRBJ2-3 TRBV29-1 . TGCAGCGTTGTCACTGGGGGAGTCACAGATACGCAGTATTTT CSVVTGGVTDTQYF
few TRBJ1-1 TRBV6-1 TRBD1 TGTGCCAGCAGTGAAGGGGACAGTTGGAACACTGAAGCTTTCTTT CASSEGDSWNTEAFF
many TRBJ1-2 TRBV6-2/TRBV6-3 . TGTGCCAGCAGTCAACCATACTATGGCTACACCTTC CASSQPYYGYTF
many TRBJ2-3 TRBV5-4 TRBD1 TGTGCCAGCAGCTTGGGTCAGGGGGTTGGCGCAGATACGCAGTATTTT CASSLGQGVGADTQYF
many TRBJ2-2 TRBV20-1 TRBD1 TGCAGTGCTAAAAACAGGGGAAGCACCGGGGAGCTGTTTTTT CSAKNRGSTGELFF
many TRBJ1-1 TRBV18 . TGTGCCAGCTCACCCACCCTGGGGATAGCAGGTGAAGCTTTCTTT CASSPTLGIAGEAFF
many TRBJ1-5 TRBV4-2 . TGTGCCAGCAGCCAAGATCGGTCAGGCGGCAATCAGCCCCAGCATTTT CASSQDRSGGNQPQHF
. TRBJ1-1 TRBV18 . TGTGCCAGCTCACCATTTCAGGACATGAACACTGAAGCTTTCTTT CASSPFQDMNTEAFF
many TRBJ2-3 TRBV4-3 . TGCGCCAGCAGCCAAGATTTCGAGCCAGATACGCAGTATTTT CASSQDFEPDTQYF
. TRBJ1-1 TRBV7-9 TRBD1 TGTGCCAGCAGCTTAAGATTTCGGGACAGTACATACACTGAAGCTTTCTTT CASSLRFRDSTYTEAFF
many TRBJ2-1 TRBV20-1 TRBD2 TGCAGTGCTAGGACCCTAGCGGGAATCGGTGAGCAGTTCTTC CSARTLAGIGEQFF
many TRBJ2-2 TRBV30 TRBD1 TGTGCCTGGAGCAGACAGGGGGCGACCGGGGAGCTGTTTTTT CAWSRQGATGELFF
. TRBJ2-2 TRBV7-2 TRBD2 TGTGCCAGCAGCTTAAACGGCGGGGGTACCGGGGAGCTGTTTTTT CASSLNGGGTGELFF
few TRBJ2-1 TRBV6-1 . TGTGCCAGCAGTGAGAGTGGTGAGTGGTTCTTC CASSESGEWFF
few TRBJ1-1 TRBV20-1 . TGCAGTGCTAGATCTCGCCTCTCGAACACTGAAGCTTTCTTT CSARSRLSNTEAFF
. TRBJ2-2 TRBV5-6 . TGTGCCAGCAGCTTGGTAGGGGCGGACACCGGGGAGCTGTTTTTT CASSLVGADTGELFF
many TRBJ1-2 TRBV29-1 . TGCAGCGTTGAAGGTGGGCCGGGTGCTGGCTACACCTTC CSVEGGPGAGYTF
few TRBJ2-7 TRBV6-1 . TGTGCCAGCAGTGGACGGGCCCGGCAGGACTACTACGAGCAGTACTTC CASSGRARQDYYEQYF
. TRBJ2-7 TRBV20-1 . TGCAGTGCTAGAGATCGGGCCAGGGGTACATACGAGCAGTACTTC CSARDRARGTYEQYF
few TRBJ1-1 TRBV7-9 . TGTGCCAGCAGCTTAGGAGGGGGTATGACTGAAGCTTTCTTT CASSLGGGMTEAFF
. TRBJ1-6 TRBV7-8 . TGTGCCATTTCAGGAGCGGGGTCCTCCTATAATTCACCCCTCCACTTT CAISGAGSSYNSPLHF
many TRBJ1-5 TRBV6-6 TRBD1 TGTGCCAGCAGTTCCTCGACAGGGTCGGAACAGCCCCAGCATTTT CASSSSTGSEQPQHF
few TRBJ1-5 TRBV12-3/TRBV12-4 TRBD1 TGTGCCAGCAGTTTAGAGGACAGGGGTGGACAGCCCCAGCATTTT CASSLEDRGGQPQHF
many TRBJ1-1 TRBV7-2 TRBD1 TGTGCCAGCAGCTTAGCCTGGGACAGTGAAGCTTTCTTT CASSLAWDSEAFF
many TRBJ1-5 TRBV20-1 . TGCAGTGCTAGTAAGGGACACCGCAATCAGCCCCAGCATTTT CSASKGHRNQPQHF
few TRBJ2-3 TRBV6-1 . TGTGCCAGCACCGAGGGGGGACTTCCCACAGATACGCAGTATTTT CASTEGGLPTDTQYF
many TRBJ2-6 TRBV2 . TGTGCCAGCAGTCAGGCGGGCTCTGGGGCCAACGTCCTGACTTTC CASSQAGSGANVLTF
many TRBJ2-2 TRBV29-1 . TGCAGCGCCGACCTCGGAGGATATAGTTCCGGGGAGCTGTTTTTT CSADLGGYSSGELFF
many TRBJ2-7 TRBV6-6 . TGTGCCAGCAGTTACCCGAGGAGAGGGAACTACGAGCAGTACTTC CASSYPRRGNYEQYF
many TRBJ1-5 TRBV10-2 . TGCGCCAGCAGCGATAGAGGGAGCAATCAGCCCCAGCATTTT CASSDRGSNQPQHF
few TRBJ1-4 TRBV27 . TGTGCCAGCAGTACTGTGCCCGGTTCGGTAGAACTGTTTTTT CASSTVPGSVELFF
. TRBJ2-1 TRBV2 . TGTGCCAGCAGTCCTGCGGAGAATGAGCAGTTCTTC CASSPAENEQFF
few TRBJ2-3 TRBV6-5 TRBD2 TGTGCCAGCAGTTTGGGCGGGCTAGCGGGATATATCCTCACAGATACGCAGTATTTT CASSLGGLAGYILTDTQYF
. TRBJ2-1 TRBV20-1 . TGCAGTGCTAGACAAGGGGGTTCCTACAATGAGCAGTTCTTC CSARQGGSYNEQFF
many TRBJ2-3 TRBV4-1 TRBD2 TGCGCCAGCAGCGAGCGGGGGGACGGCACCGGAGGTACGCAGTATTTT CASSERGDGTGGTQYF
many TRBJ2-7 TRBV15 TRBD2 TGTGCCACCAGCAGATCCACCGGGACTATCGACGAGCAGTACTTC CATSRSTGTIDEQYF
many TRBJ2-5 TRBV3-1 . TGTGCCAGCAGCCCATCGACAGGCCAGAAAGAGACCCAGTACTTC CASSPSTGQKETQYF
many TRBJ1-2 TRBV29-1 . TGCAGCGTTGATGAGGGTGGTGGCTACACCTTC CSVDEGGGYTF